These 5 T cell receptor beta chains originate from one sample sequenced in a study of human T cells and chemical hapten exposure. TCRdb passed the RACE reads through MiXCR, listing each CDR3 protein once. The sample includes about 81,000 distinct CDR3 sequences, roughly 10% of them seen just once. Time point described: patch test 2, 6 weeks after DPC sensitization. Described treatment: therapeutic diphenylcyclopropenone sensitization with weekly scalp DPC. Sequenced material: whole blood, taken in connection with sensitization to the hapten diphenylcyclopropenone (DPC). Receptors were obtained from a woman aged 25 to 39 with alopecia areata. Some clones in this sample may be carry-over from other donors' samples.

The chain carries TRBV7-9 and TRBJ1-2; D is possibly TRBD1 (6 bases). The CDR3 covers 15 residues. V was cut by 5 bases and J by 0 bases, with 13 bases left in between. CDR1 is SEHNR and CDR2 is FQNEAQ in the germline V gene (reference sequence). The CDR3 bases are TGTGCCAGCAGCCCGGGACATCTAGCTAACTATGGCTACACCTTC. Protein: CASSPGHLANYGYTF.

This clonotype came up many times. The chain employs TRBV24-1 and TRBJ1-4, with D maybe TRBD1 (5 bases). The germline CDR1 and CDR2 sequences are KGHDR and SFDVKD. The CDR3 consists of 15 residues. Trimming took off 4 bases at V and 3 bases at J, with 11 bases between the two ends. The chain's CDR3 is CATSEGRQPNEKLFF. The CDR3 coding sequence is TGTGCCACCAGTGAGGGGAGACAGCCTAATGAAAAACTGTTTTTT.

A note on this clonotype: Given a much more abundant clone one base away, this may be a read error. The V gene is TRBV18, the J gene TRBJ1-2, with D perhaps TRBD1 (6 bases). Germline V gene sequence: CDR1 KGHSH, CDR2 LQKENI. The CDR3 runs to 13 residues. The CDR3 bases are TGTGTCAGCTCACCGAGGCAGGGGAATGGCTACACCTTC. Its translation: CVSSPRQGNGYTF. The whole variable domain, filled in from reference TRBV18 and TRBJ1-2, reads NAGVMQNPRHLVRRRGQEARLRCSPMKGHSHVYWYRQLPEEGLKFMVYLQKENIIDESGMPKERFSAEFPKEGPSILRIQQVVRGDSAAYFCVSSPRQGNGYTFGSGTRLTVV.

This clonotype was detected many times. The CDR3 sequence: CASRRGLAGLSSTDTQYF. The DNA for the CDR3 is TGTGCCAGCAGGCGCGGCCTAGCGGGATTATCTAGCACAGATACGCAGTATTTT. The gene calls are TRBV6-6 and TRBJ2-3, with TRBD2 matching over 9 bases. The CDR3 runs to 18 residues. The J segment lost 0 bases and the V segment lost 6 bases, leaving 13 bases of the junction unmatched. Germline CDR1 and CDR2: MNHNY and SVGAGI (reference sequence).

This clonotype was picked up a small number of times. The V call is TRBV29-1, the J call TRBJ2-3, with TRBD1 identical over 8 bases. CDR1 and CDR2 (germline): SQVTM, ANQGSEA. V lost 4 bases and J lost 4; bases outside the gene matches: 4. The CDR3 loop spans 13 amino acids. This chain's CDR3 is CSVGQGISDTQYF. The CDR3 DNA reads TGCAGCGTTGGACAGGGGATTTCAGATACGCAGTATTTT.